The count of the clone carrying this T cell receptor beta chain is one. Its antigen is still unknown. The sample is drawn from a study of cytomegalovirus exposure and HLA in healthy donors. General study results and limits: A classifier reportedly called cytomegalovirus status with high sensitivity and specificity.

The CDR3 has 14 amino acids. The germline V gene encodes CDR1 MNHEY and CDR2 SVGAGI. Between the trimmed V and J ends, which lost 6 bases and 3 bases, there was a span of 15 bases. The primer mix had 60 Vbeta and 13 Jbeta primers. The table came from immunoSEQ multiplex PCR; TCRdb's copy has only in-frame clones and leaves some out. The sample has roughly 180,000 clones; around four fifths are singletons. The chain combines TRBV6-5 with TRBJ2-7; D may be TRBD1 (6 bases). The sample taken for sequencing was PBMCs. The receptor's source is a man aged 25 to 40 in good health and CMV-seronegative. Here the CDR3 DNA reads TGTGCCAGCAGCCCACAGGGCCCAAACTACGAGCAGTACTTC. The encoded protein is CASSPQGPNYEQYF.